This TCR beta chain was profiled in a study of blood T cells in healthy people across ages. The CDR3 is 16 amino acids. Germline assignment: CDR1 ENHRY and CDR2 SYGVKD. The V segment lost 5 bases and the J segment 3 bases; nucleotides outside the gene matches: 6. A second PCR, run for roughly 7 to 12 cycles, used a sample-barcoded 5' primer plus a J-beta primer mix. TCRdb analysed the 5' RACE reads with MiXCR anew, one entry per CDR3 protein. The table includes roughly 1,100,000 distinct CDR3 sequences, almost 25% detected once. The data also belong to a second study, concerning T cells of mothers and their children. Per that study: Whether pairs are related or unrelated, thymic selection shapes their TCR recombination output in much the same way.

The TCR sequence derives from a girl under 10 years old in good health. The chain carries TRBV10-3 and TRBJ2-3; 12 bases are shared with TRBD2. Sequenced material: blood. The CDR3 reads CAISPSGRAGTDTQYF. The CDR3 DNA reads as TGTGCCATCAGTCCTAGCGGGAGGGCCGGGACAGATACGCAGTATTTT.